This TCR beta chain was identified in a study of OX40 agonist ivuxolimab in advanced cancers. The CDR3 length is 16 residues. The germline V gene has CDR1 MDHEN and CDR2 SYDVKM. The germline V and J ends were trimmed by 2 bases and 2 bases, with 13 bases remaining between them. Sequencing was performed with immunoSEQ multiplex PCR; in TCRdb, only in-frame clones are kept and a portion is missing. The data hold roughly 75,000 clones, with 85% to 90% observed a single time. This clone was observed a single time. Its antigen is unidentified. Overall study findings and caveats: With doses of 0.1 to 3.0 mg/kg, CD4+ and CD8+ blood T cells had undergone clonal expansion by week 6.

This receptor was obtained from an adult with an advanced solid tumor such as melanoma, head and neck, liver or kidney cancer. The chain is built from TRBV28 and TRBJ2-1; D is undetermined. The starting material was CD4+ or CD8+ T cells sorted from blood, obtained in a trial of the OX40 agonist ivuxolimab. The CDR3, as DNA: TGTGCCAGCAGTTTAACGGCCCACAGCACCTACAATGAGCAGTTCTTC. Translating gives CASSLTAHSTYNEQFF.